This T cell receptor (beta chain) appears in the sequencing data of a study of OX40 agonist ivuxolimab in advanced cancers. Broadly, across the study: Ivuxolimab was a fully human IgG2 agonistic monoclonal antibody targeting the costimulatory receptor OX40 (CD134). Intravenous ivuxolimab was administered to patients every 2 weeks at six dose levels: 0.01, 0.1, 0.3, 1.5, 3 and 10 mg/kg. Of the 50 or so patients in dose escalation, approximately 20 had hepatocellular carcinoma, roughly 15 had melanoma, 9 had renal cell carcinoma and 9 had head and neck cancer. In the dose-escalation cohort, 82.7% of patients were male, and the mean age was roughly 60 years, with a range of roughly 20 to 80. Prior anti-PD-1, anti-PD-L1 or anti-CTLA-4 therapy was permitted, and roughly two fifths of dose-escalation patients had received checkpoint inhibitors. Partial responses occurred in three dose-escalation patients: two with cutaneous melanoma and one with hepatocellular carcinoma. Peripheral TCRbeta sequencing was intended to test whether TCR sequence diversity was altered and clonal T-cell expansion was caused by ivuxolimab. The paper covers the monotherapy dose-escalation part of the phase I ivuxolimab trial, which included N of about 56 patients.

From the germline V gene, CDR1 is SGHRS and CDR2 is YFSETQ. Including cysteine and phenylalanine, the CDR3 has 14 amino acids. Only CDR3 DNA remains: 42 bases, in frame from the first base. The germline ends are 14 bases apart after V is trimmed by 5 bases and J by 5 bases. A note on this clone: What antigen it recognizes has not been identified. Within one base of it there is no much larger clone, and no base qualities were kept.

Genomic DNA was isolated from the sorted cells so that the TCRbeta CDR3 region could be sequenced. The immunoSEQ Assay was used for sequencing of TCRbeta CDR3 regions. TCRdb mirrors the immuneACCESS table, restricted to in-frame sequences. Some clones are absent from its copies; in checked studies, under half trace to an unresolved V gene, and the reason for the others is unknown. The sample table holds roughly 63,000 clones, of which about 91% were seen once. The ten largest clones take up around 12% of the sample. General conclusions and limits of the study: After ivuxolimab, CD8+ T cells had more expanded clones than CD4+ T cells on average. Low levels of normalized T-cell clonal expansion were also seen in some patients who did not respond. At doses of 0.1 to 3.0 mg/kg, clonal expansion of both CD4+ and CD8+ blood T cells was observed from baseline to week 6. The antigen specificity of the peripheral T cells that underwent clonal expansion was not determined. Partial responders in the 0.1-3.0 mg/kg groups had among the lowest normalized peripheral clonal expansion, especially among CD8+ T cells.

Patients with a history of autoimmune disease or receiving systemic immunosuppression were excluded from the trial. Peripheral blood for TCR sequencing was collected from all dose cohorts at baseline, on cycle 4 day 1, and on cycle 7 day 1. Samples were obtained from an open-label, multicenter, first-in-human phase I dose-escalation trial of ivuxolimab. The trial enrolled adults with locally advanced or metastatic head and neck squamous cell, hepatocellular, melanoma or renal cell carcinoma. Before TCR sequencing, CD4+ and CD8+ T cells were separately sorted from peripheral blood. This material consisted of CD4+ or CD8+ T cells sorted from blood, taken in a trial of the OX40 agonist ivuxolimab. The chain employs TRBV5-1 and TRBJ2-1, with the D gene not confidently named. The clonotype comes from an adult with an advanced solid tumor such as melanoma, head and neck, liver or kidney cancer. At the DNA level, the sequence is TGCGCCAGCAGTCGCTGGACGCTTGACAATGAGCAGTTCTTC. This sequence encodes CASSRWTLDNEQFF. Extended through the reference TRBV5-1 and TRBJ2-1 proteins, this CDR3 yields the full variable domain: KAGVTQTPRYLIKTRGQQVTLSCSPISGHRSVSWYQQTPGQGLQFLFEYFSETQRNKGNFPGRFSGRQFSNSRSEMNVSTLELGDSALYLCASSRWTLDNEQFFGPGTRLTVL.